A selection of T cell receptor beta chains follows, all from one sample in a study of preoperative IRX-2 immunotherapy in early breast cancer. Clones were read by immunoSEQ multiplex PCR, and TCRdb kept only the in-frame ones, dropping some. Of about 28,000 clones in the sample, over 75% are singletons; the top ten hold roughly 3.2%. This material was acquired from a patient treated with IRX-2 immunotherapy. Receptor source: a human donor with breast cancer. CDR3s include the opening cysteine and the closing phenylalanine or tryptophan. D genes are given only for firm matches. The size entry is marked missing in some rows and otherwise reads once, few, many or a size class.

clone_size d_call j_call v_call cdr3_aa cdr3_nt
- TRBD1 TRBJ1-6 TRBV11-3 CASSQSQGALHSPLHF TGTGCCAGCAGCCAATCCCAGGGGGCTTTGCATTCACCCCTCCACTTT
- TRBD2 TRBJ2-1 TRBV11-3 CASSLQSSGGYNEQFF TGTGCCAGCAGCTTACAATCTAGCGGGGGGTACAATGAGCAGTTCTTC
- - TRBJ1-2 TRBV19 CASSAPDNYGYTF TGTGCCAGTAGTGCCCCAGACAACTATGGCTACACCTTC
- TRBD1 TRBJ2-2 TRBV6-8 CASSDHRGHTGELFF TGTGCCAGCAGTGACCACAGGGGGCACACCGGGGAGCTGTTTTTT
- - TRBJ1-5 TRBV7-7 CARSFPAGPNQPQHF TGTGCCAGAAGCTTCCCGGCCGGACCCAATCAGCCCCAGCATTTT
- - TRBJ2-1 TRBV6-8 CASSYFRDDNEQFF TGTGCCAGCAGTTACTTCCGGGATGACAATGAGCAGTTCTTC
- - TRBJ1-1 TRBV29-1 CSVARSGDTEAFF TGCAGCGTTGCCCGGTCAGGGGACACTGAAGCTTTCTTT
- TRBD2 TRBJ2-7 TRBV28 CASSRTSGSSYEQYF TGTGCCAGCAGCCGAACTAGCGGGAGCTCCTACGAGCAGTACTTC
- TRBD2 TRBJ2-2 TRBV6-8 CAIRPGTSSTGELFF TGTGCCATCCGGCCCGGGACTAGCAGCACCGGGGAGCTGTTTTTT
few - TRBJ2-6 TRBV11-3 CASSLQGLGANVLTF TGTGCCAGCAGCTTACAGGGGCTAGGGGCCAACGTCCTGACTTTC
- - TRBJ1-1 TRBV11-3 CASSLGGGRGTEAFF TGTGCCAGCAGCTTAGGGGGTGGGAGGGGCACTGAAGCTTTCTTT
- - TRBJ1-3 TRBV6-8 CASSPGGGVGNTIYF TGTGCCAGCAGTCCCGGGGGGGGCGTGGGAAACACCATATATTTT
- - TRBJ2-1 TRBV18 CASSPQSAGTLSEQFF TGTGCCAGCTCACCACAGAGTGCTGGAACTTTGTCTGAGCAGTTCTTC
- - TRBJ1-1 TRBV28 CASTFWTNTEAFF TGTGCCAGCACCTTTTGGACGAACACTGAAGCTTTCTTT
- - TRBJ2-6 TRBV30 CAWSAGVSGANVLTF TGTGCCTGGAGCGCAGGGGTTTCTGGGGCCAACGTCCTGACTTTC
- - TRBJ2-5 TRBV7-1 CASSSGRAEETQYF TGTGCCAGCAGCTCGGGGCGAGCCGAAGAGACCCAGTACTTC
once TRBD2 TRBJ2-7 TRBV28 CASSTPAGGEQYF TGTGCCAGCTCAACACCGGCCGGGGGGGAGCAGTACTTC
- TRBD2 TRBJ2-2 TRBV7-6 CASSSWASGRSGELFF TGTGCCAGCAGCTCATGGGCTAGCGGGAGGTCCGGGGAGCTGTTTTTT
- - TRBJ2-6 TRBV11-3 CASSLGSGANVLTF TGTGCCAGCAGCTTGGGCTCTGGGGCCAACGTCCTGACTTTC
- - TRBJ2-5 TRBV15 CATSRDRAQETQYF TGTGCCACCAGCAGAGACCGGGCCCAAGAGACCCAGTACTTC
- - TRBJ1-5 TRBV15 CATSRDRGRETQHF TGTGCCACCAGCAGAGATCGGGGCAGGGAGACCCAGCATTTT
- - TRBJ2-7 TRBV23-1 CASSYAGQSLYEQYF TGCGCCAGCAGCTATGCGGGACAGTCCCTCTACGAGCAGTACTTC
- - TRBJ1-5 TRBV19 CASSNLLTGIHQPQHF TGTGCCAGTAGTAACCTACTAACAGGGATCCATCAGCCCCAGCATTTT
- TRBD2 TRBJ2-7 TRBV5-1 CASSLDALAGAREQYF TGCGCCAGCAGCTTGGACGCGCTAGCGGGAGCTCGCGAGCAGTACTTC
- - TRBJ2-2 TRBV11-3 CASSSPGRGNTGELFF TGTGCCAGCAGCTCCCCTGGCCGGGGGAACACCGGGGAGCTGTTTTTT
- TRBD1 TRBJ1-2 TRBV6-8 CASRTGGYGYTF TGTGCCAGCAGAACAGGGGGATATGGCTACACCTTC
- - TRBJ2-3 TRBV19 CASTQRSTDTQYF TGTGCCAGTACCCAGCGGAGCACAGATACGCAGTATTTT
few TRBD1 TRBJ1-2 TRBV11-3 CASSLRARGDGYTF TGTGCCAGCAGCTTAAGGGCCAGGGGGGATGGCTACACCTTC